This record covers a single T cell receptor beta chain. In the study's own analysis: Amplification of reference gene primers provided the estimated nucleated cell counts. Clones were sequenced by immunoSEQ multiplex PCR, and TCRdb holds only the in-frame ones, with some missing. V, J and clone size derive from that table, while D and trimming were established from the DNA sequence. This table has 350,000 to 400,000 clones, roughly 91% appearing once. This sample stems from a study of blood T cell repertoires in COVID-19. Across the whole study: Italy, Spain and the United States were the sources of the convalescent and acute COVID-19 samples.

The J segment lost 8 bases and the V segment lost 0 bases, leaving 5 bases of the junction unmatched. Germline CDR1 reads LGHNA; CDR2 reads YSLEER. The CDR3 spans 15 residues. Individuals drawn from 24 US areas were about 18 to 95 years old. In assigning cohorts, the study relied on participant-reported clinical history. The chain has TRBV4-3 and TRBJ1-2; 11 bases line up with TRBD1. Material: PBMCs or T cells enriched from blood (not recorded which). The sequence derives from a woman aged 30 to 39 who had recovered from COVID-19. In DNA, the CDR3 is TGCGCCAGCAGCCAAGATACCGGGACAGGGGGAGGCTACACCTTC. This codes for CASSQDTGTGGGYTF.